This entry describes one TCR beta chain. Its target is not known. These data originate in a study of a mutant IDH1 vaccine in newly diagnosed glioma. Time point described: week 5, during vaccination. Vaccine doses each comprised 300 ug of mutant IDH1 20-mer peptide, with topical imiquimod. Some clones are missing from TCRdb's copy, which holds only in-frame ones; the method was immunoSEQ multiplex PCR. Here the sample spans just under 80,000 clones, about 91% being singletons. This TCR derives from a woman in her forties or fifties with glioma. Source: PBMCs, taken from a glioma patient whose treatment included an IDH1 peptide vaccine.

The CDR3 region is CASSLAPGEGNSPLHF. CDR3 nucleotides: TGCGCCAGCAGCTTGGCCCCGGGTGAGGGAAATTCACCCCTCCACTTT. This chain uses TRBV5-1 with TRBJ1-6; no clear D gene. This CDR3 spans 16 amino acids. Trimming left V 0 bases short and J 7 bases short, with 14 bases between. Germline-derived CDR1 and CDR2 are SGHRS and YFSETQ.